This T cell receptor beta chain stems from a study of graft-versus-host responses after intestinal transplantation (TCRdb year 2021). Broadly, across the study: The transplants that recipients got were multivisceral, liver-intestinal, or isolated intestinal. Every recipient was given anti-thymocyte globulin induction, then maintenance tacrolimus and steroids for 2 to 4 years. Graft-versus-host and host-versus-graft alloreactive T cell clones were tracked in the graft, circulation and bone marrow after intestinal transplantation using bulk TCR-beta CDR3 sequencing. To identify alloreactive clones, pre-transplant mixed lymphocyte reaction products were sequenced and then compared with unstimulated pre-transplant donor and recipient T cells. The cohort enrolled some 24 intestinal transplant recipients, one of whom was a retransplant, and 3 patients without pretransplant specimens were excluded. Donor T cell macrochimerism was defined as a peak of at least 4% donor T cells among recipient peripheral blood mononuclear cells. Instead of going to the commercial service, samples from three later patients were sequenced in-house on an Illumina MiSeq and processed with MiXCR.

Concerning this clone: This receptor's antigen is unknown. Base qualities are missing; no much larger clone stands one base away.

Overall study outcomes, separate from this receptor: Patients with donor T cell macrochimerism had high GvH to HvG T cell clonal ratios in their allografts. Early after transplant, declines in HvG clones were associated with peak levels of circulating GvH clones. GvH clones turned up in recipient bone marrow, with some appearing earlier in ileal mucosa or blood, a pattern consistent with an intestinal mucosal origin. Conclusions were limited by the relatively low number and heterogeneity of intestinal transplant patients.

Measured from the cysteine to the phenylalanine, the CDR3 is 13 residues long. CDR3 DNA only is kept here, 39 bases in frame from base 1. V was cut back by 6 bases and J by 4 bases, leaving a gap of 13 bases between them. The germline V gene specifies MGHRA as CDR1 and YSYEKL as CDR2. The sample's time point label, decoded: cells obtained before transplantation from donor or recipient. CD3+CD4+ and CD3+CD8+ populations were FACS-sorted from unstimulated pre-transplant donor and recipient cells taken from spleen or lymph nodes. The library came from the immunoSEQ multiplex PCR assay. For most patients, genomic DNA was isolated with the Qiagen DNeasy Blood and Tissue Kit and sent frozen to Adaptive Biotechnologies for TCR sequencing. Adaptive Biotechnologies carried out high-throughput TCR-beta CDR3 sequencing of genomic DNA for most patients. The study's processing was this. Adaptive's ImmunoSEQ software was the source of the TCR sequencing data for approximately 18 patients, while a few other patients were processed with MiXCR and VDJtools. CD4 versus CD8 sorting errors were corrected by removing sequences found in both subsets at a frequency ratio below 5:1. CDR3 nucleotide sequences shared between donor and recipient were removed because their origin could not be assigned. At least 2-fold expansion over unstimulated cells and a minimum CFSE-low frequency of 0.002% (template counts) or 0.001% (read counts) were required for clones to be classified as alloreactive. Clones detected in sequenced pre-transplant spleen, lymph node, or MLR CFSE-low populations of the donor or recipient were defined as mappable. Cumulative frequency of alloreactive clones was calculated as a percentage of all sequences weighted by copy number. In its TCRdb copy, this immuneACCESS table keeps in-frame sequences only and misses some clones. Where compared with another copy, unresolved V genes explain less than half of these, and the others have no known cause. The DNA was the basis for D and trimming; V, J and clone size are from that table. In all, the sample holds approximately 90,000 clones, and approximately 90% of those were seen once. The ten largest clonotypes hold roughly 0.37% of the sample.

In this chain, TRBV4-1 is recombined with TRBJ2-7; TRBD2 is possibly the D segment (5 matching bases). The receptor comes from a human donor who was the organ donor for an intestinal transplant. Source: unstimulated CD8+ T cells sorted from spleen or lymph node cells, taken before transplant. The CDR3 has the sequence CASSHRETYEQYF. The nucleotide sequence reads as follows: TGCGCCAGCAGTCACCGGGAAACTTACGAGCAGTACTTC.